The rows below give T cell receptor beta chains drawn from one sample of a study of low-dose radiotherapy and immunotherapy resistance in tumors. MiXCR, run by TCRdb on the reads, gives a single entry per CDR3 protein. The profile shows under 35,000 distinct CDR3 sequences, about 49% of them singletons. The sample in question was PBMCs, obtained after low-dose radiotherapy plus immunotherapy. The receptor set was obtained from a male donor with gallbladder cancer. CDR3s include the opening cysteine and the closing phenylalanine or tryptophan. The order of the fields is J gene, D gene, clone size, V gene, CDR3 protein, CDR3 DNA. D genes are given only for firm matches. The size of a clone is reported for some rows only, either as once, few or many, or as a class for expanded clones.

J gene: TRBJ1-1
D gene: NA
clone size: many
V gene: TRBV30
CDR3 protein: CAWSHTGSTEAFF
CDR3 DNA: TGTGCCTGGAGTCACACAGGGAGCACTGAAGCTTTCTTT

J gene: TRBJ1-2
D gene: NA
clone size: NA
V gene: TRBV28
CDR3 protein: CASGNKWQGYGYTF
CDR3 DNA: TGTGCCAGCGGAAATAAGTGGCAGGGGTATGGCTACACCTTC

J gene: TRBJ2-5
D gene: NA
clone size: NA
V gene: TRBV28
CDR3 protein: CASSWTVGTQETQYF
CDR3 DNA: TGTGCCAGCAGTTGGACAGTGGGGACCCAAGAGACCCAGTACTTC

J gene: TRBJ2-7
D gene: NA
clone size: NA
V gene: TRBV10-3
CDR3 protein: CAISVAARAYEQYF
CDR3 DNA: TGTGCCATCAGTGTGGCCGCCAGGGCCTACGAGCAGTACTTC

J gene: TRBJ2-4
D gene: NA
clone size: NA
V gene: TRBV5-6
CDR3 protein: CASSLAARDLAKNIQYF
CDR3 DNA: TGTGCCAGCAGCTTGGCCGCGAGGGACCTAGCCAAAAACATTCAGTACTTC

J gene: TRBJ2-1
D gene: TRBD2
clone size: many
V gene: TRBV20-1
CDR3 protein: CSARIAGVNNEQFF
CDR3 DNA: TGCAGTGCTCGAATAGCGGGGGTAAACAATGAGCAGTTCTTC

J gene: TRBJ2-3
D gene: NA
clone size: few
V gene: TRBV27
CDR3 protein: CASSLSADTQYF
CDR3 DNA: TGTGCCAGCAGTTTATCAGCAGATACGCAGTATTTT

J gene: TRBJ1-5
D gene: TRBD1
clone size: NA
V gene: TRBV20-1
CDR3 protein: CSAIRGTGGQPQHF
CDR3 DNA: TGCAGTGCCATTAGGGGGACAGGGGGTCAGCCCCAGCATTTT

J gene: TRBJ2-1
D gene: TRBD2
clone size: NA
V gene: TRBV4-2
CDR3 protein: CASSKLSETSGGVKNEQFF
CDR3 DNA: TGTGCCAGCAGCAAGCTTTCCGAGACTAGCGGGGGGGTAAAAAATGAGCAGTTCTTC

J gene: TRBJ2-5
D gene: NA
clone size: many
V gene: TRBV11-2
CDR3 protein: CASRDQETQYF
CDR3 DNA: TGTGCCAGCAGGGACCAAGAGACCCAGTACTTC

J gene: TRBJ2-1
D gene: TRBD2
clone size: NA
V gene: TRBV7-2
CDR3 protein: CASSPGTSGGAIDEQFF
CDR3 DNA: TGTGCCAGCAGCCCAGGGACTAGCGGGGGGGCCATCGACGAGCAGTTCTTC

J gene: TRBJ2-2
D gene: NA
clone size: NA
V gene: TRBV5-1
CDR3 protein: CASSLRTGSTGELFF
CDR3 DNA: TGCGCCAGCAGCTTAAGGACGGGTTCCACCGGGGAGCTGTTTTTT

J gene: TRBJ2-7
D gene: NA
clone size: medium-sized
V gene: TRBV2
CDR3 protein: CASSVFRPPGLEQYF
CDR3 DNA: TGTGCCAGCAGTGTCTTTAGGCCCCCTGGGCTCGAGCAGTACTTC

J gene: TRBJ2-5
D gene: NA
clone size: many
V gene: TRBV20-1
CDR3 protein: CSAAGETQYF
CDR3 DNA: TGCAGTGCTGCAGGGGAGACCCAGTACTTC

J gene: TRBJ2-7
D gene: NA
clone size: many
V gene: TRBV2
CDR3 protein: CASRTAASSEQYF
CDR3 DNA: TGTGCCAGCAGGACAGCTGCGAGCTCCGAGCAGTACTTC

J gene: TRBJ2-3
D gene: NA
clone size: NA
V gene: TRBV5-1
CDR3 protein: CASSRDQGTDTQYF
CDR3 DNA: TGCGCCAGCAGCCGGGACCAAGGCACAGATACGCAGTATTTT

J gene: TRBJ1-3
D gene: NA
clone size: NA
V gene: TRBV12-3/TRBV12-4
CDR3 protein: CASSFPGSGNTIYF
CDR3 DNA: TGTGCCAGCAGTTTCCCCGGGAGTGGAAACACCATATATTTT

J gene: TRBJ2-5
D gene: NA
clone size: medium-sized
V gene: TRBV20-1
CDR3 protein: CSANTGKETQYF
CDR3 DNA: TGCAGTGCAAACACAGGGAAAGAGACCCAGTACTTC

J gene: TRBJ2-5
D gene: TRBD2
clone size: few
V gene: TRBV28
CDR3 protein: CASSLGLAGEGAETQYF
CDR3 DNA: TGTGCCAGCAGTTTAGGTCTAGCGGGGGAGGGAGCGGAGACCCAGTACTTC

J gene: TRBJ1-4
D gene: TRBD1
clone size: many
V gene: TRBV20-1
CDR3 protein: CSAAGTGAPSTFF
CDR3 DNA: TGCAGTGCTGCCGGGACAGGGGCACCAAGCACGTTTTTT

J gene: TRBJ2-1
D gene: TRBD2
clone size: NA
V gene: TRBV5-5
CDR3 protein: CASSQVVGGSSYNEQFF
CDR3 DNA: TGTGCCAGCAGCCAAGTGGTTGGCGGGAGCTCCTACAATGAGCAGTTCTTC

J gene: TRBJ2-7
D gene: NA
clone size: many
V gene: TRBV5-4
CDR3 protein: CASSPRGLGEQYF
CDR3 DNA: TGTGCCAGCAGCCCCCGGGGGCTGGGGGAGCAGTACTTC

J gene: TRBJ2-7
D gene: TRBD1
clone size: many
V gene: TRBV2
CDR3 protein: CASTEDRDKTYEQYF
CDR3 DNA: TGTGCCAGCACTGAGGACAGGGACAAGACCTACGAGCAGTACTTC

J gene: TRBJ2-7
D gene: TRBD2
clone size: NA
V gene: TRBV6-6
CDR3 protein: CASSYSKSGISGSLMYEQYF
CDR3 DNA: TGTGCCAGCAGTTACTCGAAATCAGGGATTAGCGGGAGTTTAATGTACGAGCAGTACTTC

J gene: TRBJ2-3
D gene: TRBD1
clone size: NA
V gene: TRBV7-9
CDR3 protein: CASSKRQGSTDTQYF
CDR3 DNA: TGTGCCAGCAGCAAAAGACAGGGGAGCACAGATACGCAGTATTTT

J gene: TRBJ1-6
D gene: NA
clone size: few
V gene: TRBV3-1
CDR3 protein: CASSPYGRINNSPLHF
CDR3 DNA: TGTGCCAGCAGCCCGTATGGACGGATTAATAATTCACCCCTCCACTTT

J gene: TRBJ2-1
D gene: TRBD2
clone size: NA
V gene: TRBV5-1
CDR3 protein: CASSPGLAGGRNEQFF
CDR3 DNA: TGCGCCAGCAGCCCGGGACTAGCGGGAGGTCGTAATGAGCAGTTCTTC

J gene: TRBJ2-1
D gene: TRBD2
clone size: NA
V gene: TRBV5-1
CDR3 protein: CASSLEASGRQQFF
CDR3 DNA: TGCGCCAGCAGCTTGGAGGCTAGCGGGAGGCAGCAGTTCTTC

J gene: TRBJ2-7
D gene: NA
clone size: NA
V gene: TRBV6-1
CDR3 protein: CASADSVYEQYF
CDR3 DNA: TGTGCCAGCGCGGACTCAGTCTACGAGCAGTACTTC

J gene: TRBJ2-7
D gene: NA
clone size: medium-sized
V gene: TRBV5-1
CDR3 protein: CASSTEAGTSSYEQYF
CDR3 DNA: TGCGCCAGCAGCACCGAGGCGGGAACCAGCTCCTACGAGCAGTACTTC

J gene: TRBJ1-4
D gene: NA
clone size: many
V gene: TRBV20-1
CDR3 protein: CSAETGPQFNEKLFF
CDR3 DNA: TGCAGTGCCGAGACCGGGCCCCAATTTAATGAAAAACTGTTTTTT

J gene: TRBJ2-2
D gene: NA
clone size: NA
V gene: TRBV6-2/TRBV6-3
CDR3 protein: CASSETIGSGELFF
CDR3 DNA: TGTGCCAGCAGTGAAACAATAGGGTCCGGGGAGCTGTTTTTT

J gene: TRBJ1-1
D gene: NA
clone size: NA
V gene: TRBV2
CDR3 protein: CASDKNTEAFF
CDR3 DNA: TGTGCCAGCGACAAGAACACTGAAGCTTTCTTT

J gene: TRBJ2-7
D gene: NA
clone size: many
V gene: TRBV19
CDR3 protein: CASSRLDSGVQEQYF
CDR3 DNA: TGTGCCAGTAGTAGACTCGACTCAGGGGTTCAGGAGCAGTACTTC